The rows below give T cell receptor beta chains drawn from one sample of a study of metastatic and nonmetastatic thyroid tumors. TCRdb re-processed the PCR reads through MiXCR. Here the sample spans about 27,000 clones, 10% to 15% being singletons. What was sequenced was blood. These receptors were obtained from a female donor with papillary thyroid cancer or a benign thyroid nodule (not recorded which). Some clones in this sample may be carry-over from other donors' samples. CDR3s include the opening cysteine and the closing phenylalanine or tryptophan. D genes are given only for firm matches. A clone size is listed for some rows: how often the clone was seen (once, few, many), or a class if it is expanded.

>TRBJ2-1|TRBV7-8|15|-|-
TGTGCCAGCAGCTCGAGGGGGGAGGTTGGCCATGAGCAATTCTTC
CASSSRGEVGHEQFF
>TRBJ2-5|TRBV7-2|14|many|-
TGTGCCAGCAGCCCAAGCTACAGGGAAGAGACCCAGTACTTC
CASSPSYREETQYF
>TRBJ1-2|TRBV14|13|many|TRBD1
TGTGCCAGCAGCCAAGGAGACAGGGTCGGCTACACCTTC
CASSQGDRVGYTF
>TRBJ1-5|TRBV20-1|14|-|TRBD1
TGCAGTGCCATCCAGGGACAGGTTAATCAGCCCCAGCATTTT
CSAIQGQVNQPQHF
>TRBJ1-5|TRBV27|15|many|-
TGTGCCAGCGGGAACAACTCTCCGTTCGGACAGCCCCAGCATTTT
CASGNNSPFGQPQHF
>TRBJ2-5|TRBV3-1|14|many|-
TGTGCCAGCAGCCAGGCCCTCCAGGGAGAGACCCAGTACTTC
CASSQALQGETQYF
>TRBJ2-1|TRBV27|15|many|TRBD2
TGTGCCAGCAGCCCCGGACTAGCCCGCGCCAATGAGCAGTTCTTC
CASSPGLARANEQFF
>TRBJ2-7|TRBV20-1|18|medium-sized|TRBD1
TGCAGTGCTAGAGATCTTTGGACAGGGGGCCGGAGCTCCTACGAGCAGTACTTC
CSARDLWTGGRSSYEQYF
>TRBJ2-3|TRBV11-2|15|-|-
TGTGCCAGCAGCTTAACTTCGCTCAGCACAGATACGCAGTATTTT
CASSLTSLSTDTQYF
>TRBJ1-6|TRBV6-1|18|medium-sized|TRBD1
TGTGCCAGCAGTGAAGCAGGGGGCGCCTCAGCAGGTGATTCACCCCTCCACTTT
CASSEAGGASAGDSPLHF
>TRBJ1-1|TRBV6-2/TRBV6-3|13|-|-
TGTGCCAGCAGTGGGTCCATGAACACTGAAGCTTTCTTT
CASSGSMNTEAFF
>TRBJ2-1|TRBV7-8|13|many|TRBD2
TGTGCCAGCGGGACTAGCACTCTGAATGAGCAGTTCTTC
CASGTSTLNEQFF
>TRBJ1-5|TRBV4-1|15|many|-
TGCGCCAGCAGCTTCTGGTGGGGGACCGATCAGCCCCAGCATTTT
CASSFWWGTDQPQHF
>TRBJ2-2|TRBV7-3|16|many|TRBD2
TGTGCCAGCAGCTTAAATCCGGGAGGGCCCACCGGGGAGCTGTTTTTT
CASSLNPGGPTGELFF
>TRBJ2-7|TRBV4-2|15|few|-
TGTGCCAGCAGCCAAGATAGGGGGGGCGTGGAGGAGCAGTACTTC
CASSQDRGGVEEQYF
>TRBJ2-2|TRBV6-4|15|many|TRBD1
TGTGCCAGCAGTCGACAGGGTCTGAACACCGGGGAGCTGTTTTTT
CASSRQGLNTGELFF
>TRBJ2-1|TRBV6-1|11|many|-
TGTGCCAGCGGTGATCTCTATGAGCAGTTCTTC
CASGDLYEQFF
>TRBJ1-6|TRBV30|14|many|TRBD1
TGTGCCTGGACCCACCTTCAGGGGGGATCACCCCTCCACTTT
CAWTHLQGGSPLHF
>TRBJ2-7|TRBV3-1|15|many|TRBD2
TGTGCCAGCAGCCAAGGCGGGGAGGGCTCCTACGAGCAGTACTTC
CASSQGGEGSYEQYF
>TRBJ2-1|TRBV6-5|14|many|-
TGTGCCAGCAGTTACGGGTATGGGTTGGATGAGCAGTTCTTC
CASSYGYGLDEQFF
>TRBJ2-1|TRBV27|14|many|-
TGTGCCAGCAGTTTTAACGTTCGTTACAATGAGCAGTTCTTC
CASSFNVRYNEQFF
>TRBJ2-7|TRBV9|14|many|-
TGTGCCAGCAGCGTAGGGTTCATCAGTCCCGAGCAGTACTTC
CASSVGFISPEQYF
>TRBJ2-5|TRBV30|15|many|TRBD2
TGTGCCTGGAGTGTACTGTACGGGAGGTATGAGACCCAGTACTTC
CAWSVLYGRYETQYF
>TRBJ2-3|TRBV30|15|-|-
TGTGCCTGGAGTGTAGCGGGTGGGAGCACAGATACGCAGTATTTT
CAWSVAGGSTDTQYF
>TRBJ2-1|TRBV20-1|12|many|-
TGCAGTTCCGGGCCTAACTACAATGAGCAGTTCTTC
CSSGPNYNEQFF
>TRBJ2-1|TRBV27|17|many|-
TGTGCCAGCAGTTCCTTGGTGAGGAGAGCCGGGGATCATGAGCAGTTCTTC
CASSSLVRRAGDHEQFF
>TRBJ1-1|TRBV7-6|19|many|-
TGTGCCAGCAGCTTAGCGGCTGGGGGACAACCCCTCCAGGGGACTGAAGCTTTCTTT
CASSLAAGGQPLQGTEAFF
>TRBJ2-3|TRBV6-2/TRBV6-3|15|many|TRBD2
TGTGCCAGTAGCTTCGGGACTAGCGGGACAGATACGCAGTATTTT
CASSFGTSGTDTQYF
>TRBJ2-3|TRBV30|14|many|-
TGTGCCTGGGCCAAAAAGGGTAGGAAAGATACGCAGTATTTT
CAWAKKGRKDTQYF
>TRBJ2-7|TRBV2|16|many|-
TGTGCCAGCAGTGAAGCTGTAGGGCGAGGGGCCTACGAGCAGTACTTC
CASSEAVGRGAYEQYF
>TRBJ2-7|TRBV3-1|16|many|-
TGTGCCAGCAGCCAAGGAGAATGGCGGGACTCCTACGAGCAGTACTTC
CASSQGEWRDSYEQYF
>TRBJ2-7|TRBV12-5|19|many|TRBD1
TGTGCTAGTGGTTTGTTCTTTGGAGGGGCAGGGGGCCGTCAGGACGAGCAGTACTTC
CASGLFFGGAGGRQDEQYF
>TRBJ1-1|TRBV4-2|15|many|-
TGTGCCAGCAGCCAAGCGGGAACAGGCTGGGGTGAAGCTTTCTTT
CASSQAGTGWGEAFF
>TRBJ2-7|TRBV6-1|14|many|-
TGTGCCAGCAGTCCCGGGACTTACATTCACGAGCAGTACTTC
CASSPGTYIHEQYF
>TRBJ2-7|TRBV20-1|11|medium-sized|-
TGCAGTGCTTCCCTAGACTACGAGCAGTACTTC
CSASLDYEQYF
>TRBJ1-3|TRBV29-1|15|many|TRBD1
TGCAGCGTTGAAGTAGGACAGGGCATCGGAGACACCATATATTTT
CSVEVGQGIGDTIYF
>TRBJ2-7|TRBV6-1|15|few|TRBD1
TGTGCCAGCGCTACTACCTGGACAGGTTCCTACGAGCAGTACTTC
CASATTWTGSYEQYF
>TRBJ1-6|TRBV20-1|16|many|-
TGCAGTGCTAGGGCTACAGGGAGCTCCTATAATTCACCCCTCCACTTT
CSARATGSSYNSPLHF
>TRBJ2-1|TRBV6-1|14|-|TRBD2
TGTGCCAGCAGTTGGCGGGAGGGCCACAATGAGCAGTTCTTC
CASSWREGHNEQFF
>TRBJ2-1|TRBV10-1|16|-|-
TGCGCCAGCAGATTCTTTACTAGAGGGTTACCAAATGAGCAGTTCTTC
CASRFFTRGLPNEQFF
>TRBJ2-5|TRBV6-2/TRBV6-3|17|many|TRBD2
TGTGCCAGCAGTTACTCCCATACTAGCGGTGGGTCGGAGACCCAGTACTTC
CASSYSHTSGGSETQYF
>TRBJ2-1|TRBV5-6|13|many|-
TGTGCCAGCAGTCTCGGGGCTTACAATGAGCAGTTCTTC
CASSLGAYNEQFF
>TRBJ1-5|TRBV20-1|15|many|-
TGCAGTGCTGGAGATCAGGGGACGGGCAATCAGCCCCAGCATTTT
CSAGDQGTGNQPQHF